A selection of T cell receptor beta chains follows, all from one sample in a study of T cell repertoires in cytomegalovirus infection. Via MiXCR, TCRdb re-called the reads, giving one row per CDR3 protein. This repertoire shows about 51,000 distinct CDR3 sequences, around a fifth found once; its top ten account for about a quarter. Their cognate antigens are unknown. The sample consisted of CD8+ T cells from cultured PBMCs, taken from culture after CMV antigen stimulation. Receptors originate from a human donor in good health (CMV status not recorded). Some clones in this sample may be carry-over from other donors' samples. Each CDR3 is given with its conserved first and last residue. The order of the fields is J gene, V gene, clone size, D gene, CDR3 DNA, CDR3 protein. The D gene is left open where the match is weak. Some rows have no size entry. The others give once, few or many, or a class for an expanded clone.

>TRBJ2-1|TRBV12-3/TRBV12-4|.|TRBD1
TGTGCCAGCAGCTCCGGGACAGGGATCAATGAGCAGTTCTTC
CASSSGTGINEQFF
>TRBJ1-1|TRBV4-1|few|.
TGTGCCAGCAGCCAAGGGGCCACGGTGACTGAAGCTTTCTTT
CASSQGATVTEAFF
>TRBJ2-1|TRBV27|once|.
TGTGCCAGCAGCAGAGGGGACCCAGCCTACAATGAGCAGTTCTTC
CASSRGDPAYNEQFF
>TRBJ2-7|TRBV9|many|.
TGTGCCAGCAGCGTAGTGCCTAGCAGCGACGAGCAGTACTTC
CASSVVPSSDEQYF
>TRBJ2-2|TRBV11-2|few|.
TGTGCCAGCAGCGACCAGGGTTCCCCACCCGGGGAGCTGTTTTTT
CASSDQGSPPGELFF
>TRBJ2-3|TRBV7-9|few|.
TGTGCCAGCAGCTGGGGGACAGATACGCAGTATTTT
CASSWGTDTQYF
>TRBJ2-1|TRBV27|.|.
TGTGCCAGCAGTTTGCCAGGCCGTAAGAATGAGCAGTTCTTC
CASSLPGRKNEQFF
>TRBJ2-2|TRBV7-2|few|TRBD1
TGTGCCAGCAGATACCGGGACAGATACACCGGGGAGCTGTTTTTT
CASRYRDRYTGELFF
>TRBJ2-6|TRBV27|.|.
TGTGCCAGCACCTGGAGCTCTGGGGCCAACGTCCTGACTTTC
CASTWSSGANVLTF
>TRBJ2-1|TRBV7-6|few|.
TGTGCCAGCAGCACTAGAGCCGACAATGAGCAGTTCTTC
CASSTRADNEQFF
>TRBJ2-7|TRBV19|.|.
TGTGCCAGTAGTATTCCGGGGGCTTACGAGCAGTACTTC
CASSIPGAYEQYF
>TRBJ1-2|TRBV7-9|.|TRBD1
TGTGCCAGCAGCTTAGCGCCCGGGACAGGGGTTTCTGGCTACACCTTC
CASSLAPGTGVSGYTF
>TRBJ2-2|TRBV7-2|.|.
TGTGCCAGCAGCTTATTTCCCCAAAACACCGGGGAGCTGTTTTTT
CASSLFPQNTGELFF
>TRBJ1-1|TRBV6-6|few|.
TGTGCCAGCATTAACACTGAAGCTTTCTTT
CASINTEAFF
>TRBJ2-3|TRBV7-9|.|.
TGTGCCAGCAGCCCAATGGACCGTACCCCGGATACGCAGTATTTT
CASSPMDRTPDTQYF
>TRBJ1-5|TRBV6-2/TRBV6-3|once|.
TGTGCCAGCAGTTTGTCGTTTGGGGGTAGGGGTCAGCCCCAGCATTTT
CASSLSFGGRGQPQHF
>TRBJ2-1|TRBV7-2|few|.
TGTGCCAGCAGCTGGAGACTAGTGACCGATACATTGAGCTCCTACAATGAGCAGTTCTTC
CASSWRLVTDTLSSYNEQFF
>TRBJ2-1|TRBV27|.|.
TGTGCCACCCAGTGGGGGGCCTACAATGAGCAGTTCTTC
CATQWGAYNEQFF
>TRBJ2-1|TRBV19|few|TRBD1
TGTGCCAGTAGTATGGACAGGGTAGGGTTCTCCTACAATGAGCAGTTCTTC
CASSMDRVGFSYNEQFF
>TRBJ2-5|TRBV7-2|few|TRBD2
TGTGCCAGCAGCTTAGAACTAGCGGGGTACCAAGAGACCCAGTACTTC
CASSLELAGYQETQYF
>TRBJ2-7|TRBV28|.|TRBD1
TGTGCCAGCGGTACAGGGGGCTACGAGCAGTACTTC
CASGTGGYEQYF
>TRBJ2-7|TRBV7-2|.|.
TGTGCCAGCAGCTTGACGGGACATCACTACGAGCAGTACTTC
CASSLTGHHYEQYF
>TRBJ2-1|TRBV7-9|.|TRBD1
TGTGCCAGCAGCCCGGACAGGGTGGGGGAGCAGTTCTTC
CASSPDRVGEQFF
>TRBJ2-3|TRBV28|many|.
TGTGCCAGCAGGCCGGCTAGAGCAGATACGCAGTATTTT
CASRPARADTQYF
>TRBJ1-2|TRBV27|few|.
TGTGCCAGCAGTATTAGAGCCAAGGCCCCCCTTTATGGCTACACCTTC
CASSIRAKAPLYGYTF
>TRBJ2-7|TRBV7-2|.|.
TGTGCCAGCAGCTTAGTACCCTACGAGCAGTACTTC
CASSLVPYEQYF
>TRBJ2-1|TRBV7-3|.|TRBD2
TGTGCCAGCAGCCCCGGGGGGGCGTCCTACAATGAGCAGTTCTTC
CASSPGGASYNEQFF
>TRBJ1-4|TRBV7-2|few|.
TGTGCCAGCAGCTTAGAACGAGGGGGATCCAATGAAAAACTGTTTTTT
CASSLERGGSNEKLFF
>TRBJ1-4|TRBV24-1|.|TRBD1
TGTGCCACCAGTGATCCGGACAGGGCACCCGATGAAAAACTGTTTTTT
CATSDPDRAPDEKLFF
>TRBJ1-2|TRBV7-9|medium-sized|.
TGTGCCAGCAGCTTAGTAGGCAGGCGTGGCTACACCTTC
CASSLVGRRGYTF
>TRBJ1-1|TRBV7-2|.|.
TGTGCCAGCAGCTTGGCCACGGCCATGAACACTGAAGCTTTCTTT
CASSLATAMNTEAFF